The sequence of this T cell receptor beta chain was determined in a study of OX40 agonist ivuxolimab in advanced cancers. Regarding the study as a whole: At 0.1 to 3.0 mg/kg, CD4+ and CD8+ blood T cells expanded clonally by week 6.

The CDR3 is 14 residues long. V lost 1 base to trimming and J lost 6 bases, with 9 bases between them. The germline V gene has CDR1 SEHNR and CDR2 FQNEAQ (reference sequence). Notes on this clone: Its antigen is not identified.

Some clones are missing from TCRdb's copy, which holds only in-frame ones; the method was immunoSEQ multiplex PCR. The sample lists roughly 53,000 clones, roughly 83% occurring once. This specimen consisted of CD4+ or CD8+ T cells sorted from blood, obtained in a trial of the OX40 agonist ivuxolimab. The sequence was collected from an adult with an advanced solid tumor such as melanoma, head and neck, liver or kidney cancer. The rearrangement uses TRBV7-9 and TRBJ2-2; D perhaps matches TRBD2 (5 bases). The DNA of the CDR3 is TGTGCCAGCAGCTTAGTAATCGGGGCCGGGGAGCTGTTTTTT. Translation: CASSLVIGAGELFF.